This TCR beta chain was captured by sequencing in a study of T cells in localized non-small cell lung cancer (dated by TCRdb to about 2020). Context from the whole study: The study analyzed T cell repertoires of a few hundred early-stage NSCLC patients, comparing tumors and uninvolved tumor-adjacent lungs. The cohort comprised roughly 230 treatment-naïve NSCLC patients with resected, localized lung tumors. Of the NSCLC patients, 120 to 150 were male and approximately 110 were female, and the mean age was approximately 64 years. Overall results and qualifications from the work: Uninvolved tumor-adjacent lung showed the highest T cell clonality, higher than tumor, which suggests more focused antigenic responses in the uninvolved tumor-adjacent lung. Because multi-region tumor sequencing was not performed, intratumor heterogeneity could not be ruled out. Since the design was exploratory, TCR variables were selected using unadjusted p-values with no false-discovery rate correction. Of the top 100 tumor clones, a median of 57 were detected in paired uninvolved adjacent lung; over 25 were also among that lung's top 100. Higher blood T cell density associated with longer overall survival, while higher adjacent-lung clonality associated with shorter survival.

Remarks on this clone: Its antigen target is currently unknown. No per-base quality is available; no much larger clone lies one base away.

The immunoSEQ Assay was used to sequence TCR beta CDR3 regions from DNA. The original pipeline was this. T cell density was computed as TCR beta template counts normalized to usable DNA estimated by amplifying housekeeping genes. Using the preseqR package, richness was estimated by extrapolating to 120,000 templates for tissue samples and 400,000 templates for PBMC samples. Clonality was defined by subtracting Pielou's evenness from one. Differential abundance testing on productive amino-acid clonotypes, with a minimum total count of 5 and an alpha of 0.1, was used to identify tissue-enriched TCRs. The Jaccard Index and the Morisita Overlap Index were used to measure how much the repertoires overlapped between compartments. GLIPH clustered TCR beta CDR3s with public tetramer-defined viral CDR3s; viral motifs required at least three viral sequences plus V-gene enrichment. As stored in TCRdb, this immuneACCESS dataset retains in-frame rearrangements with V and J assigned. A fraction of the clones does not appear; measured against another copy, unresolved V genes explain less than half of the discrepancy, and the remainder lacks a known reason. D and trimming were read from the DNA, whereas the V and J calls and clone size are those reported in that table. A total of about 710 clones appear in this sample, more than 15% of them only once. Around 19% of the sample is in the top ten clones.

Two independent pathologists confirmed that the uninvolved adjacent lung, which was taken at least 2 cm from the tumor margin, was free of atypia. At diagnosis, tumor, uninvolved tumor-adjacent lung and peripheral blood were collected and then preserved as a mix of FFPE and fresh-frozen material. V was cut back by 3 bases and J by 1 base, leaving a gap of 4 bases between them. From its cysteine to its phenylalanine, the CDR3 spans 12 amino acids. Only the CDR3 region is kept as DNA, spanning 36 bases read in frame from base 1. Sequences LNHDA (CDR1) and SQIVND (CDR2) are obtained from the germline V gene (reference sequence).

The source was normal lung tissue next to the tumor, collected before any cancer treatment. This clonotype was obtained from a man between 40 and 70 years old with stage III squamous cell lung carcinoma. The chain uses TRBV19 and TRBJ2-7, with no confidently assigned D gene. The DNA sequence is given as TGTGCCAGTAGTATCCGGTCCTACGAGCAGTACTTC. This codes for CASSIRSYEQYF.